These 27 T cell receptor beta chains came from one sample sequenced in a study of STAT5B mutations in CD4+ large granular lymphocyte leukemia. Profiled with immunoSEQ multiplex PCR; TCRdb holds only in-frame clones, not every one. In the table there are roughly 48,000 clones, around 70% of which are singletons. Sequencing was performed on CD4+ T cells from blood buffy coats. These receptors all come from a human donor in good health.

The chain joins TRBV6-5 to TRBJ1-2; D is unresolved. This CDR3 has 12 residues. From germline, CDR1 is MNHEY and CDR2 SVGAGI. The V end lost 6 bases, the J end lost 2 bases, and 7 bases lay between the germline ends. CDR3: CASRGWNYGYTF. CDR3 DNA sequence: TGTGCCAGCAGGGGGTGGAACTATGGCTACACCTTC.

The V gene is TRBV30, the J gene TRBJ1-2; 7 positions agree with TRBD1. Germline V gives CDR1 GTSNPN, CDR2 SVGIG (reference sequence). Trimming at V came to 1 base and at J to 4 bases, leaving 6 bases not matched to a gene. This CDR3 comprises 14 residues. The CDR3, as DNA: TGTGCCTGGAGTGCCCAGGGGGGCCCCTATGGCTACACCTTC. Translated, it gives CAWSAQGGPYGYTF.

V gene TRBV5-6 combines with J gene TRBJ1-4, with a possible D match to TRBD1 (6 bases). V lost 5 bases to trimming and J lost 4 bases, with 18 bases between them. This CDR3 contains 16 residues. Germline-derived CDR1 and CDR2 are SGHDT and YYEEEE. The CDR3 region has the DNA TGTGCCAGCAGTTTTGCGTGGGGGCAGGGTAATGAAAAACTGTTTTTT. Protein sequence: CASSFAWGQGNEKLFF.

The chain combines TRBV7-3 with TRBJ1-1, with no clear D. The CDR3 has 13 residues. Trimming left V 5 bases short and J 3 bases short, with 10 bases between. The germline V gene encodes CDR1 SGHTA and CDR2 FQGTGA. The CDR3 DNA follows: TGTGCCAGCAGCCGCCAGGTGGACACTGAAGCTTTCTTT. Translation: CASSRQVDTEAFF.

This clone was counted once. The chain recombines TRBV5-1 with TRBJ1-1; no firm D call. The CDR3 runs 13 residues. With 0 bases removed from V and 9 bases from J, the gap between germline ends came to 12 bases. The germline gives CDR1 SGHRS, CDR2 YFSETQ. The CDR3 here is CASSLGDGWQAFF. The CDR3 DNA reads as TGCGCCAGCAGCTTGGGTGACGGCTGGCAAGCTTTCTTT.

The chain recombines TRBV7-3 with TRBJ2-1; the D gene is possibly TRBD2 (6 bases). From germline, CDR1 is SGHTA and CDR2 FQGTGA. The CDR3 totals 13 residues. The V end lost 4 bases, the J end lost 7 bases, and 11 bases lay between the germline ends. CDR3 nucleotides: TGTGCCAGCAGCTCCCCTAGCGTTAATGAGCAGTTCTTC. It encodes CASSSPSVNEQFF.

The CDR3 loop is CASSNRTGLNEQFF. CDR3 coding DNA: TGTGCCAGCAGCAACAGGACAGGGTTGAATGAGCAGTTCTTC. The gene calls are TRBV21-1 and TRBJ2-1; TRBD1, the table's D call, lacks a check against the DNA. TRBV21-1 is classified as a pseudogene. This CDR3 contains 14 residues.

The table lists this clone with a count of one. The chain is built from TRBV14 and TRBJ1-5; D possibly corresponds to TRBD1 (6 bases). Germline loops: CDR1 SGHDN, CDR2 FVKESK. CDR3 length: 17 residues. V was cut by 4 bases and J by 2 bases, with 18 bases left in between. The CDR3 region has the DNA TGTGCCAGCAGCCCGCCCCCCACAGGGACTCGCAATCAGCCCCAGCATTTT. Translation gives CASSPPPTGTRNQPQHF.

On this clone: Other DNA sequences in this sample translate to the same CDR3. The chain joins TRBV2 to TRBJ1-6, with a tentative D call TRBD1 (6 bases). CDR3 length: 13 residues. Germline assignment: CDR1 SNHLY and CDR2 FYNNEI. The V gene lost 3 bases and the J gene lost 6 bases, with 6 bases spanning the gap. CDR3 DNA: TGTGCCAGCAGTGACAGGGGTAATTCACCCCTCCACTTT. Its translation: CASSDRGNSPLHF. The whole variable domain, filled in from reference TRBV2 and TRBJ1-6, reads EPEVTQTPSHQVTQMGQEVILRCVPISNHLYFYWYRQILGQKVEFLVSFYNNEISEKSEIFDDQFSVERPDGSNFTLKIRSTKLEDSAMYFCASSDRGNSPLHFGNGTRLTVT.

V gene TRBV6-5 combines with J gene TRBJ2-7, with D maybe TRBD1 (7 bases). V lost 6 bases and J lost 3, with 18 bases in between. CDR3 length: 15 amino acids. The germline V gene encodes CDR1 MNHEY and CDR2 SVGAGI. Here the CDR3 reads CASSATGAGGYEQYF. The CDR3, as DNA: TGTGCCAGCAGCGCCACAGGGGCCGGGGGCTACGAGCAGTACTTC.

This clone turned up a few times. The chain carries TRBV7-9 and TRBJ1-1; D is perhaps TRBD1 (6 bases). V lost 6 bases to trimming and J lost 7 bases, with 12 bases between them. The CDR3 contains 12 residues. Germline V gene data show CDR1 as SEHNR and CDR2 as FQNEAQ (reference sequence). In DNA, the CDR3 is TGTGCCAGCAGATTACAGGGACGTGAAGCTTTCTTT. This encodes CASRLQGREAFF.

This chain connects TRBV28 to TRBJ1-5; D perhaps matches TRBD1 (5 bases). Trimming shortened V by 5 bases and J by 5 bases, and 13 bases separated the two germline ends. CDR1 MDHEN and CDR2 SYDVKM come from the germline V gene. The CDR3 consists of 14 residues. As DNA, the CDR3 is TGTGCCAGCAGTCCAAGACTGGGGGATCAGCCCCAGCATTTT. Amino acid sequence: CASSPRLGDQPQHF.

The chain is built from TRBV9 and TRBJ2-5; D remains unclear. This CDR3 contains 13 residues. Deletions cut 0 bases from V and 4 bases from J, with 7 bases between. In germline, CDR1 is SGDLS, CDR2 YYNGEE. The DNA of the CDR3 is TGTGCCAGCAGCGTAGGGGATCGAGAGACCCAGTACTTC. Residues: CASSVGDRETQYF.

This clone has a handful of counts. V and J are TRBV2 and TRBJ1-4; D is uncertain. Germline V gene sequence: CDR1 SNHLY, CDR2 FYNNEI. The CDR3 covers 13 residues. The V end was cut by 2 bases, the J end by 10 bases, with 11 bases between. CDR3 sequence (DNA): TGTGCCAGCAGTGAAACGGGCATGGGAAAACTGTTTTTT. It codes for CASSETGMGKLFF.

The rearrangement links TRBV4-2 to TRBJ1-5, with unresolved D. Germline values: CDR1 LGHNA, CDR2 YNFKEQ. The CDR3 covers 16 residues. V lost 0 bases, J lost 3 bases, and 12 bases lay in between. The DNA of the CDR3 is TGTGCCAGCAGCCAAGATAGCCGGGGAAACAATCAGCCCCAGCATTTT. Its translation: CASSQDSRGNNQPQHF.

V and J are TRBV5-1 and TRBJ1-6, with D unclear. The CDR3 length is 16 residues. Trimming shortened V by 0 bases and J by 7 bases, and 14 bases separated the two germline ends. From germline, CDR1 is SGHRS and CDR2 YFSETQ. The CDR3 reads CASSLGVFVGNSPLHF. The CDR3 DNA reads as TGCGCCAGCAGCTTGGGGGTGTTTGTGGGAAATTCACCCCTCCACTTT.

The CDR3 DNA is TGTGCCAGCAGCGCCAGACACTTCTCTGGAAACACCATATATTTT. This encodes CASSARHFSGNTIYF. This chain links TRBV9 with TRBJ1-3; D ambiguous. The germline V and J ends were trimmed by 3 bases and 0 bases, with 10 bases remaining between them. The CDR3 sequence is 15 residues long. Germline-derived CDR1 and CDR2 are SGDLS and YYNGEE.

The DNA of the CDR3 is TGTGCCAGCAGTGATACTGGGACTGGAAACACCATATATTTT. It yields the protein CASSDTGTGNTIYF. The chain recombines TRBV2 with TRBJ1-3; D uncertain. In germline, CDR1 is SNHLY, CDR2 FYNNEI. The ends were cut back, 3 bases at V and 2 bases at J, with 8 bases in the middle. This CDR3 is built from 14 residues.

This chain connects TRBV6-6 to TRBJ2-3, with 14 bases aligning to TRBD2. The germline V gene has CDR1 MNHNY and CDR2 SVGAGI (reference sequence). With 7 bases clipped from V and 5 bases from J, the junction kept 8 bases outside the gene matches. CDR3 length: 16 residues. The chain's CDR3 is CASNFGLAGGLDTQYF. CDR3 nucleotides: TGTGCCAGCAATTTCGGACTAGCGGGGGGATTAGATACGCAGTATTTT.

The V gene is TRBV19, the J gene TRBJ2-1, with D maybe TRBD1 (6 bases). Trimming took 8 bases from V and 4 from J, leaving 9 bases between them. Germline CDR1 is LNHDA and CDR2 is SQIVND (reference sequence). CDR3 length: 12 amino acids. CDR3 coding DNA: TGTGCCAGTCAGGGGCGGTACAATGAGCAGTTCTTC. Its translation: CASQGRYNEQFF.

The V gene is TRBV5-4, the J gene TRBJ2-3; possible D gene TRBD2, 6 bases. Germline CDR1 is SGHNT and CDR2 is YYREEE (reference sequence). The CDR3 is made up of 14 amino acids. The germline V and J ends were trimmed by 0 bases and 6 bases, with 11 bases remaining between them. The CDR3 DNA reads as TGTGCCAGCAGCTTGGAGGCGGGGCCGGATACGCAGTATTTT. Amino acids: CASSLEAGPDTQYF.

The V and J genes are TRBV29-1 and TRBJ2-1; the match to TRBD1 covers 8 bases. Trimming removed 1 base from V and 8 bases from J; junction bases left unmatched: 4. Germline CDR1 is SQVTM and CDR2 is ANQGSEA. The CDR3 totals 13 residues. CDR3 coding DNA: TGCAGCGTTGAAGCACAGGGGGGCTATGAGCAGTTCTTC. Protein sequence: CSVEAQGGYEQFF.

The rearrangement links TRBV28 to TRBJ2-5, with unresolved D. V was cut by 3 bases and J by 5 bases, with 10 bases left in between. Per germline, CDR1 MDHEN and CDR2 SYDVKM. This CDR3 is 13 amino acids long. For the CDR3, the DNA is TGTGCCAGCAGTTTGGTAGCCGCGGAGACCCAGTACTTC. Residues: CASSLVAAETQYF.

This clone was counted only a few times. The chain is built from TRBV5-1 and TRBJ2-1; 9 nucleotides agree with TRBD1. In germline, CDR1 is SGHRS, CDR2 YFSETQ. Trimming cost V 4 bases and J 5 bases; bases outside gene matches: 7. This CDR3 is 15 amino acids long. Here the CDR3 DNA reads TGCGCCAGCAGCGTAGGGGACAGGGTCGACAATGAGCAGTTCTTC. This translates into CASSVGDRVDNEQFF.

This clone was picked up a small number of times. The rearrangement uses TRBV7-6 and TRBJ1-5, with TRBD1 identical over 8 bases. Germline-derived CDR1 and CDR2 are SGHVS and FNYEAQ. With 5 bases clipped from V and 2 bases from J, the junction kept 8 bases outside the gene matches. The CDR3 extends over 16 amino acids. DNA for the CDR3: TGTGCCAGCAGCCTCGGGCAGGGGGCTCGCAATCAGCCCCAGCATTTT. Translated, it gives CASSLGQGARNQPQHF.

This clone was detected only a few times. The DNA for the CDR3 is TGTGCCAGCAGCCTGGGGGGCTGGACAGGGGGCCGGGAGCAGTACGTC. Translating it yields CASSLGGWTGGREQYV. The chain joins TRBV5-6 to TRBJ2-7; TRBD1 matches at 11 bases. In germline, CDR1 is SGHDT, CDR2 YYEEEE. Unmatched junction bases numbered 13, after V lost 4 bases and J lost 7 bases. The CDR3 runs to 16 residues.

The chain recombines TRBV5-1 with TRBJ2-5; 7 positions agree with TRBD2. Germline values: CDR1 SGHRS, CDR2 YFSETQ. This CDR3 has 14 residues. Germline trimming cut 5 bases from V and 0 bases from J; bases unmatched to any gene: 4. The CDR3 DNA reads as TGCGCCAGCAGGGGAGGGGTGTACCAAGAGACCCAGTACTTC. Protein product: CASRGGVYQETQYF.